This TCR beta chain was identified in a study of neurological immune-mediated disorders. Study-wide points: One related-CDR3 cluster, which may be a signature, held the repertoires of 18 of 34 multiple sclerosis patients after phylogenetic grouping. Across subjects, no CDR3 amino acid sequence appeared in expanded clones of more than one subject, a finding that suggested private repertoires in all groups.

Time point here: longitudinal time-point 2. This CDR3 has 15 residues. CDR1 and CDR2 from the germline V gene are SEHNR and FQNEAQ (reference sequence). V dropped 5 bases and J dropped 7 bases, with 18 bases sitting between them. The cDNA came from 5'RACE, which used 10-nucleotide random UMIs. MiXCR was run by TCRdb on the 5' RACE reads, yielding one entry per CDR3 protein. The repertoire consists of over 75,000 distinct CDR3 sequences, with approximately 6% occurring once and the leading ten covering over 6.5%. This clonotype has at least ten counts. Its target is unknown. V usage is TRBV7-9 and J usage is TRBJ1-3; D is perhaps TRBD1 (5 bases). Sequencing used PBMCs. The clonotype originates from a woman in her sixties with multiple sclerosis. The CDR3 DNA reads TGTGCCAGCAGCCGGGGGACTGCCGGGGGGAACACCATATATTTT. This sequence encodes CASSRGTAGGNTIYF.